This T cell receptor beta chain was recovered during a study of radiotherapy plus CTLA-4 blockade in lung cancer. Study at large: Of all patients, around 19% responded objectively and 25% to 40% showed disease control.

Between the trimmed V and J ends, which lost 2 bases and 4 bases, there was a span of 12 bases. CDR3 size: 14 residues. CDR1 is SGHRS and CDR2 is YFSETQ in the germline V gene. This table comes from immunoSEQ multiplex PCR, and its TCRdb copy is limited to in-frame clones, with some not included. The sample has roughly 90,000 clones, around 88% seen once; the top ten hold about 5.3%. Alongside CTLA-4 blockade with ipilimumab, patients with chemo-refractory metastatic non-small-cell lung cancer received focal radiation. The receptor comes from a human donor with non-small cell lung cancer that progressed on radiotherapy plus ipilimumab. The source material was peripheral blood, sampled from a patient treated with radiotherapy plus ipilimumab. The chain uses TRBV5-1 and TRBJ1-1; D is undetermined. CDR3 sequence reads: CASSLLVGSTEAFF. The CDR3 coding sequence is TGCGCCAGCAGCTTATTGGTAGGCAGCACTGAAGCTTTCTTT. The entire variable domain, with the rest obtained from reference TRBV5-1 and TRBJ1-1, is as follows: KAGVTQTPRYLIKTRGQQVTLSCSPISGHRSVSWYQQTPGQGLQFLFEYFSETQRNKGNFPGRFSGRQFSNSRSEMNVSTLELGDSALYLCASSLLVGSTEAFFGQGTRLTVV.